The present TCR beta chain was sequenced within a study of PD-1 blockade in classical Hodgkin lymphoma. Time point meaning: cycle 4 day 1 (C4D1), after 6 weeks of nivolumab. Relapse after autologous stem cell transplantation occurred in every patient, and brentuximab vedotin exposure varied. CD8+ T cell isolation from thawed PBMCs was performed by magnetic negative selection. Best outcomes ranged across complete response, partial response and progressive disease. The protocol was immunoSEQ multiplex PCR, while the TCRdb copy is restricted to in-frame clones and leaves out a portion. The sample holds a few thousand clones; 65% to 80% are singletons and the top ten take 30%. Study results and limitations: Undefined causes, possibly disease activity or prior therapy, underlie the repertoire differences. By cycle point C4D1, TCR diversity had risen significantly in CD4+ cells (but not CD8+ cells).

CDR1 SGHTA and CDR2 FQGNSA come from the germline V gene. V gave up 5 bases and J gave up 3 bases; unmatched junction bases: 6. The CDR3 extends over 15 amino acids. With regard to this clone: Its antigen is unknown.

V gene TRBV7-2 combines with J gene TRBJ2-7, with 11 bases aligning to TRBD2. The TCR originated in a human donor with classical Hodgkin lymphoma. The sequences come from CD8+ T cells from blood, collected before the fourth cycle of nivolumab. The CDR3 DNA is TGTGCCAGCAGCCCAGGGACTAGCGGAAGCTACGAGCAGTACTTC. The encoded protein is CASSPGTSGSYEQYF.